Presented here are 29 T cell receptor beta chains from one specimen sequenced in a study of blood T cells in healthy people across ages. Alongside a J-beta primer mix, a sample-barcoded 5' primer served in a second PCR lasting roughly 6 to 12 cycles. MiXCR was run by TCRdb on the 5' RACE reads, yielding one entry per CDR3 protein. The table includes approximately 800,000 distinct CDR3 sequences, less than 60% detected once. The sample comprised blood. Every receptor here comes from an elderly man in good health.

Comments on this clonotype: A much bigger clone sits one base away, suggesting this may be a read error. The chain joins TRBV19 to TRBJ2-7; D is undetermined. Germline assignment: CDR1 LNHDA and CDR2 SQIVND (reference sequence). The CDR3 extends over 14 amino acids. The CDR3 coding sequence is TGTGCCAGTAGTATAGGAGGAACCCAAGAGACCCAGTCCTTC. Protein sequence: CASSIGGTQETQSF.

This chain links TRBV11-3 with TRBJ1-2; possible D gene TRBD1, 5 bases. The germline V and J ends were trimmed by 0 bases and 4 bases, with 12 bases remaining between them. Germline loops: CDR1 SGHNT, CDR2 YENEEA. The CDR3 has 15 amino acids. The CDR3 DNA reads as TGTGCCAGCAGCTTAGATGGGGCAGGACCCTATGGCTACACCTTC. Translated: CASSLDGAGPYGYTF. Looking up the rest from reference TRBV11-3 and TRBJ1-2 gives the full variable domain: EAGVVQSPRYKIIEKKQPVAFWCNPISGHNTLYWYLQNLGQGPELLIRYENEEAVDDSQLPKDRFSAERLKGVDSTLKIQPAELGDSAVYLCASSLDGAGPYGYTFGSGTRLTVV.

The chain carries TRBV6-2 or TRBV6-3 and TRBJ2-3; TRBD2 matches at 7 bases. Germline V gene data show CDR1 as MNHEY and CDR2 as SVGEGT. V trimming: 2 bases; J trimming: 1 base; junction bases outside the gene matches: 0. There are 14 residues in the CDR3. CDR3 loop: CASSYTSGTDTQYF. Here the CDR3 DNA reads TGTGCCAGCAGTTACACTAGCGGCACAGATACGCAGTATTTT.

This clonotype was observed at least ten times. The rearrangement joins TRBV7-2 to TRBJ2-3, with TRBD1 as a possible D gene (7 bases). The ends were cut back, 6 bases at V and 3 bases at J, with 13 bases in the middle. There are 14 residues in the CDR3. Germline V lookup: CDR1 SGHTA, CDR2 FQGNSA. This CDR3 is CASRWQGGTDTQYF. The CDR3 DNA follows: TGTGCCAGCAGGTGGCAGGGGGGAACAGATACGCAGTATTTT.

Turning to this clonotype: It may be a read error: a sequence one base away is much more abundant. The chain recombines TRBV27 with TRBJ2-1; 7 nucleotides line up with TRBD2. The germline V gene encodes CDR1 MNHEY and CDR2 SMNVEV (reference sequence). The CDR3 sequence is 13 residues long. The CDR3 here is CAGSLWEGREQFF. The CDR3 DNA sequence: TGTGCCGGCAGTTTGTGGGAGGGCCGCGAGCAGTTCTTC.

A word on this clonotype: At one of its ends the junction is not consistent with the germline gene, which may arise from a read error. The chain carries TRBV5-5 and TRBJ2-3; either TRBD1 or TRBD2 may supply D (6 bases each). This CDR3 is 17 amino acids long. Germline CDR1 reads SGHKS; CDR2 reads YYEKEE (reference sequence). The CDR3 spells CASGFSGAGLNTDTQYF. The CDR3 nucleotides read TGTGCCAGCGGCTTCTCGGGGGCAGGGCTGAACACAGATACGCAGTATTTT.

The CDR3: CSVEGLGTGGRGYTF. Written as DNA, the CDR3 is TGCAGCGTTGAAGGGTTGGGGACAGGGGGGCGAGGCTACACCTTC. The gene calls are TRBV29-1 and TRBJ1-2, with 11 bases fitting TRBD1. The trim removed 1 base at V and 8 bases at J, leaving 9 bases unmatched. The germline V gene has CDR1 SQVTM and CDR2 ANQGSEA. This CDR3 has 15 residues.

This chain connects TRBV20-1 to TRBJ1-1; D perhaps matches TRBD1 (5 bases). The V and J ends lost 0 bases and 1 base respectively, with 12 bases between them. CDR1 is DFQATT, CDR2 SNEGSKA, per germline (reference sequence). The CDR3 contains 15 residues. The CDR3 DNA is TGCAGTGCTAGAGAGAGCCCCGGACAGAACACTGAAGCTTTCTTT. Protein product: CSARESPGQNTEAFF.

CDR3 coding DNA: TGCAGTGCTAGAGACGGTCTAGCGCCCGAGACCAAGTACTTC. It codes for CSARDGLAPETKYF. This rearrangement joins TRBV20-1 to TRBJ2-7; maybe TRBD2 (6 bases). The CDR3 runs 14 residues. V lost 0 bases, J lost 11 bases, and 20 bases lay in between. The V gene's germline CDR1 is DFQATT and CDR2 SNEGSKA (reference sequence).

This clonotype was counted only a few times. The chain uses TRBV7-2 and TRBJ2-5; TRBD2 agrees at 11 bases. Germline lookup yields CDR1 SGHTA and CDR2 FQGNSA. J lost 4 bases, V lost 4 bases, and 8 bases had no gene match. CDR3 length: 16 amino acids. CDR3 sequence reads: CASSSIAGGPSETQYF. The CDR3 nucleotides are TGTGCCAGCAGCTCAATAGCGGGAGGGCCCTCAGAGACCCAGTACTTC. The full variable domain, rest sourced from reference TRBV7-2 and TRBJ2-5, is GAGVSQSPSNKVTEKGKDVELRCDPISGHTALYWYRQSLGQGLEFLIYFQGNSAPDKSGLPSDRFSAERTGGSVSTLTIQRTQQEDSAVYLCASSSIAGGPSETQYFGPGTRLLVL.

J is TRBJ1-2 and V is TRBV4-2; 9 bases match TRBD1. The CDR3 extends over 17 amino acids. Germline loops: CDR1 LGHNA, CDR2 YNFKEQ. Trimming removed 0 bases from V and 2 bases from J; junction bases left unmatched: 7. In nucleotides, the CDR3 is TGTGCCAGCAGCCAAGAGGCCCTCGGACAGGGGAACTATGGCTACACCTTC. It codes for CASSQEALGQGNYGYTF.

This clonotype was seen repeatedly, ten times or more. The rearrangement joins TRBV29-1 to TRBJ2-1, with no clear D. The V and J ends lost 2 bases and 7 bases respectively, with 9 bases between them. This CDR3 contains 12 residues. From germline, CDR1 is SQVTM and CDR2 ANQGSEA. CDR3 nucleotides: TGCAGCGTTGAAAGAGTGGGGAATGAGCAGTTCTTC. Translation gives CSVERVGNEQFF.

In this sample, this clonotype turned up a few times. The chain employs TRBV12-5 and TRBJ2-7; D gene ambiguous. Trimming shortened V by 7 bases and J by 4 bases, and 17 bases separated the two germline ends. CDR1 is LGHNT, CDR2 FRNRAP, per germline. The CDR3 sequence is 14 residues long. The CDR3 nucleotides read TGTGCTAGTGCCTTCAGGCAGGCCACTTACGAGCAGTACTTC. Translated: CASAFRQATYEQYF.

This clonotype was counted between two and nine times. This rearrangement joins TRBV4-3 to TRBJ1-5; maybe TRBD1 (6 bases). The CDR3 contains 15 residues. Trimming shortened V by 5 bases and J by 2 bases, and 13 bases separated the two germline ends. Looked up from germline, CDR1 is LGHNA and CDR2 is YSLEER. In DNA, the CDR3 is TGCGCCAGCAGCTATGGGACACAGGGCAATCAGCCCCAGCATTTT. Its translation: CASSYGTQGNQPQHF.

V is TRBV11-2 and J is TRBJ2-4; TRBD2 matches 8 bases. The CDR3 is 13 residues long. Germline V gene data show CDR1 as SGHAT and CDR2 as FQNNGV. V lost 6 bases and J lost 9; bases outside the gene matches: 7. The CDR3 region is CASSAGGWGIQYF. Here the CDR3 DNA reads TGTGCCAGCAGTGCGGGGGGTTGGGGCATTCAGTACTTC.

This clonotype was counted ten times or more. This chain links TRBV28 with TRBJ2-3, with a possible D match to TRBD2 (5 bases). This CDR3 is 15 amino acids long. Germline V lookup: CDR1 MDHEN, CDR2 SYDVKM. Trimming removed 7 bases at V and 2 bases at J, with 16 bases between. This chain's CDR3 is CASKTRAGFTDTQYF. DNA of the CDR3: TGTGCCAGCAAGACGAGGGCGGGCTTCACAGATACGCAGTATTTT.

This clonotype was seen only a few times. The chain combines TRBV14 with TRBJ2-3; 10 bases are shared with TRBD2. The CDR3 loop spans 16 amino acids. V shed 1 base and J 3 bases; nucleotides not matched to a gene: 4. Germline V gene lookup returns CDR1 SGHDN and CDR2 FVKESK. CDR3 nucleotides: TGTGCCAGCAGCCAAGGCCCTAGCGGGAGAACAGATACGCAGTATTTT. It is translated as CASSQGPSGRTDTQYF.

The J gene is TRBJ2-1, the V gene TRBV7-9; either TRBD1 or TRBD2 may supply D (7 bases each). CDR1 is SEHNR, CDR2 FQNEAQ, per germline (reference sequence). This CDR3 contains 16 residues. Trimming shortened V by 5 bases and J by 0 bases, and 14 bases separated the two germline ends. CDR3 DNA sequence: TGTGCCAGCAGCCCGGGGGAGGGGGCCTCCTACAATGAGCAGTTCTTC. Translated, it gives CASSPGEGASYNEQFF.

About this clonotype itself: With a much larger clone just one base away, this may be a read error. This chain joins TRBV27 and TRBJ2-7; the match to TRBD2 covers 9 bases. The CDR3 extends over 14 amino acids. The V gene's germline CDR1 is MNHEY and CDR2 SMNVEV (reference sequence). The trim removed 8 bases at V and 7 bases at J, leaving 12 bases unmatched. The CDR3 spells CASGGSGSLNEQYF. For the CDR3, the DNA is TGTGCCAGCGGTGGTAGCGGGAGTTTAAATGAGCAGTACTTC.

The rearrangement joins TRBV9 to TRBJ2-1, with 9 positions matching TRBD1. V gave up 4 bases and J gave up 8 bases; unmatched junction bases: 13. CDR3 size: 16 residues. CDR1 is SGDLS and CDR2 is YYNGEE in the germline V gene. The CDR3 protein is CASSSQPGQGYDEQFF. CDR3 nucleotide sequence: TGTGCCAGCAGCTCACAACCGGGACAGGGATACGATGAGCAGTTCTTC. Using reference TRBV9 and TRBJ2-1 for the parts outside the CDR3, the full variable domain is DSGVTQTPKHLITATGQRVTLRCSPRSGDLSVYWYQQSLDQGLQFLIQYYNGEERAKGNILERFSAQQFPDLHSELNLSSLELGDSALYFCASSSQPGQGYDEQFFGPGTRLTVL.

V gene TRBV7-9 combines with J gene TRBJ2-5, with D uncertain. This CDR3 spans 12 amino acids. Trimming removed 5 bases at V and 9 bases at J, with 13 bases between. The V gene's germline CDR1 is SEHNR and CDR2 FQNEAQ (reference sequence). The DNA of the CDR3 is TGTGCCAGCAGCCCCGAATCCTTGTCCCAGTACTTC. Encoded protein: CASSPESLSQYF.

This clonotype appeared a few times. V gene TRBV29-1 combines with J gene TRBJ2-6; no reliable D call. The CDR3 length is 16 residues. CDR1 and CDR2 from the germline V gene are SQVTM and ANQGSEA. Deletions cut 2 bases from V and 0 bases from J, with 11 bases between. The CDR3 spells CSVESDVDSGANVLTF. The DNA of the CDR3 is TGCAGCGTTGAAAGTGACGTCGACTCTGGGGCCAACGTCCTGACTTTC.

V usage is TRBV7-2 and J usage is TRBJ1-1; D gene uncertain. CDR3 length: 13 amino acids. V was shortened by 1 base and J by 3 bases, with 6 bases between the two germline ends. Germline V gene sequence: CDR1 SGHTA, CDR2 FQGNSA. This chain's CDR3 is CASSLVPDTEAFF. The CDR3 nucleotides read TGTGCCAGCAGCTTAGTTCCGGACACTGAAGCTTTCTTT.

This clonotype was observed once. The chain uses TRBV6-1 and TRBJ2-1; D perhaps matches TRBD2 (5 bases). In germline, CDR1 is MNHNS, CDR2 SASEGT. The CDR3 is 15 amino acids. V was cut by 8 bases and J by 7 bases, with 21 bases left in between. The CDR3 sequence: CASRNDRSTGNEQFF. Written as DNA, the CDR3 is TGTGCCAGCCGAAACGACCGATCGACGGGGAATGAGCAGTTCTTC.

There are a few counts of this clonotype. The rearrangement links TRBV2 to TRBJ2-1, with TRBD1 identical over 7 bases. CDR1 is SNHLY and CDR2 is FYNNEI in the germline V gene. J gave up 7 bases and V 8 bases, and 8 bases lay outside the gene matches. CDR3 length: 13 amino acids. This CDR3 is CASQGDTLNEQFF. The CDR3 nucleotides are TGTGCCAGCCAGGGGGACACCCTAAATGAGCAGTTCTTC.

This chain connects TRBV3-1 to TRBJ2-4; the match to TRBD1 covers 7 bases. Germline V gene lookup returns CDR1 LGHDT and CDR2 YNNKEL (reference sequence). V trimming: 0 bases; J trimming: 8 bases; junction bases outside the gene matches: 10. The CDR3 is made up of 16 amino acids. For the CDR3, the DNA is TGTGCCAGCAGCCAAGATATTTCAGGGGGTTGGCACATTCAGTACTTC. It specifies CASSQDISGGWHIQYF.

J is TRBJ1-5 and V is TRBV20-1; D not resolved. Germline loops: CDR1 DFQATT, CDR2 SNEGSKA (reference sequence). Between the trimmed V and J ends, which lost 6 bases and 2 bases, there was a span of 14 bases. CDR3 length: 14 residues. As DNA, the CDR3 is TGCAGTGCGCTTGGCCCGACTGGCAATCAGCCCCAGCATTTT. Translating gives CSALGPTGNQPQHF.

Notes on this clonotype: A read error may be the cause here, since a much bigger clone is one base away. V is TRBV4-2 and J is TRBJ2-1; D uncertain. Trimming cost V 7 bases and J 2 bases, with 15 bases left between them. Germline CDR1 is LGHNA and CDR2 is YNFKEQ. CDR3 length: 15 amino acids. CDR3 in amino acids: CASNPRGLAYNEQFF. In nucleotides, the CDR3 is TGTGCCAGCAACCCCCGCGGCCTTGCCTACAATGAGCAGTTCTTC.

In its sample, this clonotype was seen a few times. This rearrangement joins TRBV7-2 to TRBJ2-5; 10 bases are a match to TRBD2. The length of the CDR3 is 17 residues. Germline trimming cut 1 base from V and 5 bases from J; bases unmatched to any gene: 10. Germline loops: CDR1 SGHTA, CDR2 FQGNSA. Written as DNA, the CDR3 is TGTGCCAGCAGCTTAGATAGCGGGAGGACCCCTCCGGAGACCCAGTACTTC. Protein sequence: CASSLDSGRTPPETQYF.